This TCR beta chain was sequenced during a study of molecular identifiers for immune sequencing clone quantification. Findings and caveats of the study: Over 99% of CMV-specific effector molecules, but under 1% of naive ones, were in clones above 20 copies. Underestimated sizes of highly expanded clones could result from identical TCR molecules that share a barcode.

TCRdb re-analysed the PCR reads in MiXCR, keeping a single row per CDR3 protein. The sample lists about 510,000 distinct CDR3 sequences; about 25% were seen once. The authors gated naive CD8 T cells as CD8+CD4-CCR7+CD45RA+ for sorting. Of note for this clonotype: The antigen is undetermined. It may be a read error: a sequence one base away is much more abundant.

The CDR3 consists of 14 residues. V shed 8 bases, J shed 4 bases, and the junction held 7 bases outside the gene matches. Germline CDR1 is SGHTA and CDR2 is FQGNSA. The clonotype comes from a human donor in good health. Some libraries in this study had Jurkat cell RNA spiked in. This chain joins TRBV7-2 and TRBJ2-3; TRBD2 agrees at 9 bases. Sequenced sample: naive CD8+ T cells from blood, with Jurkat cell RNA spiked in. Subset meaning: FACS-sorted CD8+CD4-CCR7+CD45RA+ naive T cells. The CDR3 reads CASGPLAGPDTQYF. Here the CDR3 DNA reads TGTGCCAGCGGCCCACTAGCGGGCCCAGATACGCAGTATTTT.